A single sample is the source of the 24 T cell receptor beta chains below, sequenced in a study of shared clonotypes between healthy human individuals. Some clones are missing from TCRdb's copy, which holds only in-frame ones; the method was immunoSEQ multiplex PCR. The table records around 320,000 clones, roughly 84% of them present only once. The sample consisted of memory CD8+ T cells sorted from blood. Subset reported: CD45RO+ cells pooled with CCR7-negative TemRA cells. The receptors were sampled from a man aged 18-30 years in good health.

This chain links TRBV6-5 with TRBJ1-2; no clear D. Germline lookup yields CDR1 MNHEY and CDR2 SVGAGI. Deletions cut 3 bases from V and 3 bases from J, with 8 bases between. This CDR3 has 13 residues. The CDR3 region is CASSYGLDYGYTF. The CDR3 region has the DNA TGTGCCAGCAGTTATGGGCTGGACTATGGCTACACCTTC.

The table lists this clone with a count of one. The gene calls are TRBV4-1 and TRBJ2-5; 11 bases fit TRBD1. The CDR3 consists of 15 residues. Germline trimming cut 4 bases from V and 6 bases from J; bases unmatched to any gene: 7. Germline V gene lookup returns CDR1 MGHRA and CDR2 YSYEKL. DNA for the CDR3: TGCGCCAGCAGCCCGACGGGACAGGGGGAAAAGACCCAGTACTTC. Encoded protein: CASSPTGQGEKTQYF.

V gene TRBV6-5 combines with J gene TRBJ2-7; perhaps TRBD1 as D (5 bases). Per germline, CDR1 MNHEY and CDR2 SVGAGI. There are 12 residues in the CDR3. V lost 6 bases to trimming and J lost 2 bases, with 8 bases between them. CDR3 region: CASSKGAYEQYF. The CDR3 DNA is TGTGCCAGCAGCAAAGGGGCCTACGAGCAGTACTTC.

The J gene is TRBJ2-2, the V gene TRBV2; D may be TRBD1 (5 bases). In germline, CDR1 is SNHLY, CDR2 FYNNEI. Trimming cost V 7 bases and J 7 bases, with 19 bases left between them. The CDR3 is 15 amino acids. In DNA form, the CDR3 reads TGTGCCAGCACTTGGGGCAAGGGGCTGAGCGGGGAGCTGTTTTTT. As protein: CASTWGKGLSGELFF. Full variable domain (outside the CDR3, taken from reference TRBV2 and TRBJ2-2): EPEVTQTPSHQVTQMGQEVILRCVPISNHLYFYWYRQILGQKVEFLVSFYNNEISEKSEIFDDQFSVERPDGSNFTLKIRSTKLEDSAMYFCASTWGKGLSGELFFGEGSRLTVL.

The chain uses TRBV28 and TRBJ1-1; 9 nucleotides align to TRBD1. Germline V gives CDR1 MDHEN, CDR2 SYDVKM. The trim removed 4 bases at V and 3 bases at J, leaving 3 bases unmatched. The CDR3 contains 14 residues. The chain's CDR3 is CASSYRGRDTEAFF. The CDR3 DNA follows: TGTGCCAGCAGTTACAGGGGGCGGGACACTGAAGCTTTCTTT.

This sequence joins TRBV6-5 and TRBJ2-7; possibly TRBD2 for D (6 bases). V was clipped by 4 bases and J by 3 bases, with 13 bases between them. The germline gives CDR1 MNHEY, CDR2 SVGAGI. This CDR3 comprises 14 residues. CDR3 sequence (DNA): TGTGCCAGCAGTTGGGCCGGGAGCTTCTACGAGCAGTACTTC. Encoded protein: CASSWAGSFYEQYF.

The V gene is TRBV5-6, the J gene TRBJ2-7; 7 bases align to TRBD1. Trimming at V came to 4 bases and at J to 2 bases, leaving 9 bases not matched to a gene. This CDR3 has 15 amino acids. From germline, CDR1 is SGHDT and CDR2 YYEEEE. Here the CDR3 reads CASSPRDSMAYEQYF. DNA for the CDR3: TGTGCCAGCAGCCCGAGGGACAGCATGGCCTACGAGCAGTACTTC.

The chain combines TRBV27 with TRBJ1-2; D remains ambiguous. CDR3 length equals 16 residues. Per germline, CDR1 MNHEY and CDR2 SMNVEV (reference sequence). Trimming shortened V by 5 bases and J by 4 bases, and 20 bases separated the two germline ends. The CDR3 DNA is TGTGCCAGCAGTCCCCAGAGAGGTGCACTGACCTATGGCTACACCTTC. Its protein is CASSPQRGALTYGYTF.

The chain joins TRBV6-5 to TRBJ2-5; D gene ambiguous. CDR1 and CDR2 from the germline V gene are MNHEY and SVGAGI. The length of the CDR3 is 14 residues. Trimming left V 2 bases short and J 3 bases short, with 10 bases between. CDR3 protein: CASSYEVGEETQYF. The CDR3 bases are TGTGCCAGCAGTTACGAGGTTGGGGAAGAGACCCAGTACTTC.

This clone was found many times. The chain recombines TRBV25-1 with TRBJ2-1; perhaps TRBD1 as D (6 bases). Germline V gene sequence: CDR1 MGHDK, CDR2 SYGVNS. The CDR3 has 14 amino acids. Between the trimmed V and J ends, which lost 3 bases and 3 bases, there was a span of 9 bases. CDR3 protein: CASSDPDSYNEQFF. CDR3 coding DNA: TGTGCCAGCAGTGACCCGGACAGCTACAATGAGCAGTTCTTC.

This chain connects TRBV7-6 to TRBJ2-1; TRBD1 matches 9 bases. The trim removed 3 bases at V and 3 bases at J, leaving 9 bases unmatched. The length of the CDR3 is 17 residues. Germline CDR1 SGHVS, CDR2 FNYEAQ. CDR3 region: CASSFSLPGQGYNEQFF. The DNA of the CDR3 is TGTGCCAGCAGCTTTTCACTTCCGGGACAGGGCTACAATGAGCAGTTCTTC.

This chain uses TRBV30 with TRBJ2-2, with 11 bases that match TRBD2. The CDR3 spans 16 residues. CDR1 is GTSNPN and CDR2 is SVGIG in the germline V gene (reference sequence). With 2 bases clipped from V and 1 base from J, the junction kept 3 bases outside the gene matches. CDR3 in DNA: TGTGCCTGGAGTCAGGGGACTAGCGGGAACACCGGGGAGCTGTTTTTT. Translated: CAWSQGTSGNTGELFF.

The chain links TRBV9 to TRBJ2-2; 8 bases are a match to TRBD2. Germline V gene sequence: CDR1 SGDLS, CDR2 YYNGEE. The ends lost 0 bases at V and 7 bases at J; junction bases unmatched: 20. The CDR3 contains 20 residues. CDR3 in amino acids: CASSVVTSQREIRIGGELFF. The CDR3 DNA reads as TGTGCCAGCAGCGTAGTAACGAGTCAGCGGGAGATTAGGATCGGCGGGGAGCTGTTTTTT.

Notes on this clone: A much larger clone is a single base away; this may be a read error. Other nucleotide sequences from this sample produce the same CDR3. The V and J genes are TRBV4-3 and TRBJ2-1; 7 bases fit TRBD1. Germline V gene sequence: CDR1 LGHNA, CDR2 YSLEER. The J segment lost 8 bases and the V segment lost 3 bases, leaving 10 bases of the junction unmatched. The CDR3 consists of 15 residues. In nucleotides, the CDR3 is TGCGCCAGCAGCCAGGATAGGGGGCGGGCATATGAGCAGTTCTTC. It specifies CASSQDRGRAYEQFF.

V gene TRBV19 combines with J gene TRBJ1-2; D uncertain. There are 12 residues in the CDR3. Germline V gene sequence: CDR1 LNHDA, CDR2 SQIVND (reference sequence). The CDR3 DNA follows: TGTGTCGTTGGGTCAGAAGTGTTTGGCTACACCTTC. Translating gives CVVGSEVFGYTF.

The V and J genes are TRBV29-1 and TRBJ2-7, with D possibly being TRBD1 (6 bases). The germline gives CDR1 SQVTM, CDR2 ANQGSEA. The ends were cut back, 1 base at V and 0 bases at J, with 10 bases in the middle. The CDR3 consists of 14 residues. The CDR3: CSVEGGHSSYEQYF. CDR3 in DNA: TGCAGCGTTGAAGGGGGGCACAGCTCCTACGAGCAGTACTTC.

The chain uses TRBV6-1 and TRBJ2-2, with D possibly being TRBD1 or TRBD2 (5 bases each). This CDR3 has 15 residues. Germline-derived CDR1 and CDR2 are MNHNS and SASEGT. V lost 5 bases and J 5 bases, leaving 15 bases between the germline ends. In DNA form, the CDR3 reads TGTGCCAGCAGTTTTATCCAAGAGGGGACCGGGGAGCTGTTTTTT. Its protein product is CASSFIQEGTGELFF.

The chain combines TRBV28 with TRBJ1-5; the D is unclear. This CDR3 spans 14 amino acids. Germline CDR1 reads MDHEN; CDR2 reads SYDVKM. Trimming stripped 3 bases from V and 2 bases from J, with 8 bases between. The CDR3 nucleotides are TGTGCCAGCAGTTTCCTAACAGGCAATCAGCCCCAGCATTTT. It encodes CASSFLTGNQPQHF.

The gene calls are TRBV30 and TRBJ2-1, with 9 nucleotides matching TRBD2. Germline values: CDR1 GTSNPN, CDR2 SVGIG (reference sequence). Trimming took 2 bases from V and 8 from J; bases not matched to a gene: 16. CDR3 length equals 17 residues. The CDR3 region has the DNA TGTGCCTGGAGTCAACTCCCCGCTAGCGGGATGTATGATGAGCAGTTCTTC. This translates into CAWSQLPASGMYDEQFF.

This chain connects TRBV28 to TRBJ1-2; D gene uncertain. The germline CDR1 and CDR2 sequences are MDHEN and SYDVKM. The CDR3 loop spans 12 amino acids. Between the trimmed V and J ends, which lost 5 bases and 8 bases, there was a span of 12 bases. CDR3 protein: CASSLRSGGYTF. The CDR3 region has the DNA TGTGCCAGCAGTCTCCGGTCGGGGGGCTACACCTTC.

This sequence joins TRBV27 and TRBJ2-7; tentatively, D is TRBD1 (5 bases). This CDR3 has 13 residues. V lost 4 bases, J lost 4 bases, and 11 bases lay in between. The germline gives CDR1 MNHEY, CDR2 SMNVEV (reference sequence). CDR3 in DNA: TGTGCCAGCAGTTCCTCAGGGAATTACGAGCAGTACTTC. Residues: CASSSSGNYEQYF.

V gene TRBV5-4 combines with J gene TRBJ1-2; possibly TRBD1 for D (5 bases). Trimming took off 0 bases at V and 1 base at J, with 7 bases between the two ends. The CDR3 length is 14 residues. The V gene's germline CDR1 is SGHNT and CDR2 YYREEE (reference sequence). The CDR3 DNA follows: TGTGCCAGCAGCTTGGGGAGGGGTAACTATGGCTACACCTTC. Encoded protein: CASSLGRGNYGYTF.

The chain uses TRBV4-1 and TRBJ2-7; D possibly corresponds to TRBD1 (6 bases). There are 15 residues in the CDR3. V shed 6 bases and J shed 2 bases, with 17 bases lying between them. Germline V gene data show CDR1 as MGHRA and CDR2 as YSYEKL. For the CDR3, the DNA is TGCGCCAGCAGTCATGGACAGACGAACCCCTACGAGCAGTACTTC. Translated: CASSHGQTNPYEQYF.

This clone has just one count. CDR3 sequence: CATRGPGMGGEQYF. CDR3 nucleotide sequence: TGTGCCACCCGGGGTCCCGGAATGGGGGGAGAGCAGTACTTC. The chain recombines TRBV5-4 with TRBJ2-7; D perhaps matches TRBD2 (6 bases). The CDR3 spans 14 residues. V lost 9 bases to trimming and J lost 7 bases, with 23 bases between them. Germline CDR1 and CDR2: SGHNT and YYREEE (reference sequence). The complete variable domain, with remaining parts taken from reference TRBV5-4 and TRBJ2-7, reads ETGVTQSPTHLIKTRGQQVTLRCSSQSGHNTVSWYQQALGQGPQFIFQYYREEENGRGNFPPRFSGLQFPNYSSELNVNALELDDSALYLCATRGPGMGGEQYFGPGTRLTVT.